This record looks at one TCR beta chain sequence and its context. Its specificity is not known. These data are taken from a study of T cells in tumors after PD-1 blockade. Notes on the study in general: Expanded exhausted CD8+ clones after therapy were mostly novel clonotypes. In squamous cell carcinoma, 50% of expanded exhausted clones were novel.

Germline CDR1 reads MNHEY; CDR2 reads SMNVEV (reference sequence). The CDR3 sequence is 14 residues long. V was trimmed by 6 bases and J by 2 bases, leaving 10 bases between them. Treatment was either pembrolizumab 200 mg every 3 weeks or cemiplimab 350 mg every 2 weeks. TCRdb's copy holds only in-frame clones and misses some; the assay was immunoSEQ multiplex PCR. The table records 14,000 or so clones, about 66% of them present only once. The sample here was tumor tissue, taken after anti-PD-1 treatment. This sequence was found in a human donor with cutaneous squamous cell carcinoma. This rearrangement joins TRBV27 to TRBJ2-2, with D possibly being TRBD1 (5 bases). The CDR3 loop is CASRVTGNTGELFF. CDR3 DNA sequence: TGTGCCAGCAGGGTCACAGGAAACACCGGGGAGCTGTTTTTT.